This TCR beta chain was identified in a study of cytomegalovirus exposure and HLA in healthy donors. Turning to the study itself: A previous analysis identified around 120 million unique TCR beta sequences derived from 180 million or so T cells.

Points from the study as a whole: A later analysis by the authors found several of the most significant clusters apparently linked to common viral pathogens.

CDR1 and CDR2 from the germline V gene are ENHRY and SYGVKD. Between the trimmed V and J ends, which lost 4 bases and 1 base, there was a span of 7 bases. The CDR3 has 14 amino acids. Of note for this clone: The antigen remains undetermined.

PCR amplification relied on 60 Vbeta primers (plus 13 Jbeta primers). Generated by immunoSEQ multiplex PCR, the TCRdb table keeps only in-frame clones and is missing some. Of 150,000 to 200,000 clones in the sample, about 9% were seen once. This clonotype was obtained from a woman aged 25-40 years in good health and CMV-seropositive. This rearrangement joins TRBV10-3 to TRBJ2-2; D remains unclear. Sequenced material: PBMCs. The CDR3 nucleotides read TGTGCCATCAGTGCAGAGGTGAACACCGGGGAGCTGTTTTTT. This gives the protein CAISAEVNTGELFF.